This TCR beta chain originates from a study of blood T cell repertoires in COVID-19. Study context: T cells, B-cell-depleted T cells, or PBMCs provided the cDNA or gDNA that served as material.

Participant reports of clinical history set cohort assignment. CDR3 size: 16 residues. CDR1 and CDR2 (germline): MNHEY, SMNVEV (reference sequence). The V and J ends lost 7 bases and 7 bases, in that order; junction bases with no gene match: 15. In the original processing: Cell counts per sample came from amplifying reference gene primers. Only in-frame clones appear in the TCRdb table, and some are missing; sequencing was by immunoSEQ multiplex PCR. V and J calls and clone size come straight from that table; D and trimming were deduced from the DNA. The table lists 130,000 to 150,000 clones, roughly 90% of them singletons, with approximately 1.3% in the top ten.

Sequenced material: PBMCs or T cells enriched from blood (not recorded which). The chain is built from TRBV27 and TRBJ2-1, with 8 positions matching TRBD2. This TCR derives from a woman aged 25 to 39 with acute COVID-19. In DNA, the CDR3 is TGTGCCAGCAATGACCTTTTCGGGAGGGCCGAAAATGAGCAGTTCTTC. Amino acid sequence: CASNDLFGRAENEQFF.